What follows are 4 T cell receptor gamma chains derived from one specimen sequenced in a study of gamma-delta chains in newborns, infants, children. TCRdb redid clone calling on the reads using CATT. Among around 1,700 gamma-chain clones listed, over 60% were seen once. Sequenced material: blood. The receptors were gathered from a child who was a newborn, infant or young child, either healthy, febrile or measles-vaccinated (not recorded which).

The CDR3 region has the DNA TGTGCCTTTCAAGAGTTGGGCAAAAAAATCAAGGTATTT. This encodes CAFQELGKKIKVF. This sequence joins TRGV9 and TRGJP. The J gene, missing from TCRdb, was assigned here through DNA to germline matching. The germline V gene encodes CDR1 GITISATS and CDR2 ISYDGTV (reference sequence). The V and J ends lost 10 bases and 4 bases, in that order; junction bases with no gene match: 1. The CDR3 runs to 13 residues.

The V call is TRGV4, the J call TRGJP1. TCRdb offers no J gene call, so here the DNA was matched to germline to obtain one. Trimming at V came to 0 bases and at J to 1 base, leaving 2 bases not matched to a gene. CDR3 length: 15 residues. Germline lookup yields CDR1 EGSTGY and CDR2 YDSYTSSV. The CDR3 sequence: CATWDGLTTGWFKIF. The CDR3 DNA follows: TGTGCCACCTGGGATGGGCTTACCACTGGTTGGTTCAAGATATTT.

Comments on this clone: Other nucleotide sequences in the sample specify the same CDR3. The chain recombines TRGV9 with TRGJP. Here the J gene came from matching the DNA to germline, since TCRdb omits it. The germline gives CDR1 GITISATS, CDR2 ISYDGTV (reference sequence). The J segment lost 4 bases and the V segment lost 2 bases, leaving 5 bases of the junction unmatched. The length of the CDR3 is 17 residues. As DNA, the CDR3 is TGTGCCTTGTGGGAGGCGATACAAGAGTTGGGCAAAAAAATCAAGGTATTT. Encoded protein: CALWEAIQELGKKIKVF.

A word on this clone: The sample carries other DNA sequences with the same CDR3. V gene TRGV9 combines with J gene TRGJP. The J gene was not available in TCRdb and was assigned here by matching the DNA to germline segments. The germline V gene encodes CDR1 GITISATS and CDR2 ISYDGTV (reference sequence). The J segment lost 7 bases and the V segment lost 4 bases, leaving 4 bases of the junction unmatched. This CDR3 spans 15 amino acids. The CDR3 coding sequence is TGTGCCTTGTGGGACAGGGAGTTGGGCAAAAAAATCAAGGTATTT. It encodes CALWDRELGKKIKVF.